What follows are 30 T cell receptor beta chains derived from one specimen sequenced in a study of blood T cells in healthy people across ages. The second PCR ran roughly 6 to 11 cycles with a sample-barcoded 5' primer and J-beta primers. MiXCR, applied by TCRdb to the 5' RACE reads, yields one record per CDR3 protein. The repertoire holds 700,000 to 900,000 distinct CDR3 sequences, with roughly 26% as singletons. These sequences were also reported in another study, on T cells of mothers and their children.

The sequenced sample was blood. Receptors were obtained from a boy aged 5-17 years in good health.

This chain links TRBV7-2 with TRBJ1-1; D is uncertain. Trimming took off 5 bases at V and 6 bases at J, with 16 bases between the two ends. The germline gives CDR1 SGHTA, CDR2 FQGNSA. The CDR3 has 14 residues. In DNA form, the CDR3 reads TGTGCCAGCAGCCGCTCAGCCATCTACCCTGAAGCTTTCTTT. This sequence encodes CASSRSAIYPEAFF.

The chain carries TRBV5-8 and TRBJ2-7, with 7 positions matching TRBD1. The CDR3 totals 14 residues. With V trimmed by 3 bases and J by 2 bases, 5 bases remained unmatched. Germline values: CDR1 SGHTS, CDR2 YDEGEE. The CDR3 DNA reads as TGTGCCAGCAGCTGGAAGACAGGGACCTACGAGCAGTACTTC. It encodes CASSWKTGTYEQYF.

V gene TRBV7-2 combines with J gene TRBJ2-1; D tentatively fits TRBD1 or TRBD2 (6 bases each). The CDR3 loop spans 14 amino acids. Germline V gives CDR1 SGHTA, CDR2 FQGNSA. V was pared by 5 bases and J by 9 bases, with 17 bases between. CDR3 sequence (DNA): TGTGCCAGCAGCCAACGGGGGCAGAGGGGTGAGCAGTTCTTC. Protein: CASSQRGQRGEQFF. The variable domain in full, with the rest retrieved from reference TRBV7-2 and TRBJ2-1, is GAGVSQSPSNKVTEKGKDVELRCDPISGHTALYWYRQSLGQGLEFLIYFQGNSAPDKSGLPSDRFSAERTGGSVSTLTIQRTQQEDSAVYLCASSQRGQRGEQFFGPGTRLTVL.

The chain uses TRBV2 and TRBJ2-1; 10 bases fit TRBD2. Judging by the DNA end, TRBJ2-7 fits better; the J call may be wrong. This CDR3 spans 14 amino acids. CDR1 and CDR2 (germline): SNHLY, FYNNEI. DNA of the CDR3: TGTGCCAGCAGTGAACTAGCGGGAGTCAAGGAGCAGTACTTC. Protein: CASSELAGVKEQYF.

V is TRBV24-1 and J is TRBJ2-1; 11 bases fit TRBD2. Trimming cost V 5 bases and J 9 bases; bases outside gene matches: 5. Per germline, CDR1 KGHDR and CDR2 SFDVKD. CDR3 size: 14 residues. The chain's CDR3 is CATSGLAGRSEQFF. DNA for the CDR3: TGTGCCACCAGTGGACTAGCGGGGAGGTCTGAGCAGTTCTTC.

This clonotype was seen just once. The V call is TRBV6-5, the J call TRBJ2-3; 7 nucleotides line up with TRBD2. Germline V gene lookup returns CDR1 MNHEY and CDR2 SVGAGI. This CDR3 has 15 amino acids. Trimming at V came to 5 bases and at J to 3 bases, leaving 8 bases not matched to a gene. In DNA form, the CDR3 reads TGTGCCAGCAGTGGGGGGGGAGATTTGACAGATACGCAGTATTTT. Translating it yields CASSGGGDLTDTQYF.

The CDR3 DNA reads as TGTGCCAGCAGCCCCGACAGTAAGCCTGACTACGAGCAGTACTTC. This sequence encodes CASSPDSKPDYEQYF. V is TRBV7-9 and J is TRBJ2-7; a weak D match, TRBD1 (5 bases). Germline values: CDR1 SEHNR, CDR2 FQNEAQ (reference sequence). Trimming left V 5 bases short and J 3 bases short, with 17 bases between. This CDR3 is built from 15 residues.

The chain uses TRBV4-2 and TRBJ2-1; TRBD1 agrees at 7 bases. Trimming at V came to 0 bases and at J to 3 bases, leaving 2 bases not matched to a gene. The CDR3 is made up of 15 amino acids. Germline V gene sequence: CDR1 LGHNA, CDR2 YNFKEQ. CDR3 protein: CASSQEQGNYNEQFF. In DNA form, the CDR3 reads TGTGCCAGCAGCCAAGAACAGGGGAACTACAATGAGCAGTTCTTC.

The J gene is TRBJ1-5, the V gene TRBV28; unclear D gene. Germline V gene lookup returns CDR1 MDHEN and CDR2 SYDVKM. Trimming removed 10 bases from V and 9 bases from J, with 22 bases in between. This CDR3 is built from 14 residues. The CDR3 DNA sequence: TGTGCCACTGACGACCGACCGGCGGGTCTGCCCCAGCATTTT. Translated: CATDDRPAGLPQHF.

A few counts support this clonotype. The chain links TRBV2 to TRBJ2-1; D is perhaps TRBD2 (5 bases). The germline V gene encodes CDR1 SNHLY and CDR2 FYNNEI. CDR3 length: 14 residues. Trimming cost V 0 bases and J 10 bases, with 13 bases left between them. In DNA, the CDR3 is TGTGCCAGCAGTGAAGCGGGCCAGTCGGGGGAGCAGTTCTTC. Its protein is CASSEAGQSGEQFF.

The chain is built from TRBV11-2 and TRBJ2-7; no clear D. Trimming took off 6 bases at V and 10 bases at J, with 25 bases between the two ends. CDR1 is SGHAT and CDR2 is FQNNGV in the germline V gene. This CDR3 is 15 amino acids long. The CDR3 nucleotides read TGTGCCAGCAGTCGTATCGGGCCTAGAGGAGAAACCCAGTACTTC. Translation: CASSRIGPRGETQYF. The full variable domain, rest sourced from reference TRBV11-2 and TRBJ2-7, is EAGVAQSPRYKIIEKRQSVAFWCNPISGHATLYWYQQILGQGPKLLIQFQNNGVVDDSQLPKDRFSAERLKGVDSTLKIQPAKLEDSAVYLCASSRIGPRGETQYFGPGTRLTVT.

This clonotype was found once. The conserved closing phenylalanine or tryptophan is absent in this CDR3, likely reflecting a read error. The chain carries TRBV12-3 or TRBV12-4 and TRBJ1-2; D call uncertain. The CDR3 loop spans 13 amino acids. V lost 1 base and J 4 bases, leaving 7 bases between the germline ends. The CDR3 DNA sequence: TGTGCCAGCAGTTTAGGCCCGACCTATGGCTACACCCTC. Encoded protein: CASSLGPTYGYTL.

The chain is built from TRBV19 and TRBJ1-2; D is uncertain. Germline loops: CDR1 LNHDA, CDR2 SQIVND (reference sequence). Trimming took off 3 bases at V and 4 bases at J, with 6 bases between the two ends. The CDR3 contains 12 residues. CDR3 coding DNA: TGTGCCAGTAGTATTAAGGGCTATGGCTACACCTTC. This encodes CASSIKGYGYTF.

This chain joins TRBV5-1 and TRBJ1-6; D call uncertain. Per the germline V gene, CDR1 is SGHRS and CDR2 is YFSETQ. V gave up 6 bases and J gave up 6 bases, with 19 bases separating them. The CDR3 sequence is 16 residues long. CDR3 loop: CASTSGSGLLNSPLHF. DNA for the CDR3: TGCGCCAGCACCTCGGGATCAGGTCTTCTTAATTCACCCCTCCACTTT. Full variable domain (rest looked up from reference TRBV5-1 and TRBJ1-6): KAGVTQTPRYLIKTRGQQVTLSCSPISGHRSVSWYQQTPGQGLQFLFEYFSETQRNKGNFPGRFSGRQFSNSRSEMNVSTLELGDSALYLCASTSGSGLLNSPLHFGNGTRLTVT.

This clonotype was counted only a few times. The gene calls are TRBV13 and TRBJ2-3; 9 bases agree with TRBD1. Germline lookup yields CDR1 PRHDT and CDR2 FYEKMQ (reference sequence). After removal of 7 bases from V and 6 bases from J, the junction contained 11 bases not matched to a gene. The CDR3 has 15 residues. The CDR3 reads CASNLNRGQGDTQYF. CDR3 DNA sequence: TGTGCCAGCAACTTGAACAGGGGGCAGGGTGATACGCAGTATTTT.

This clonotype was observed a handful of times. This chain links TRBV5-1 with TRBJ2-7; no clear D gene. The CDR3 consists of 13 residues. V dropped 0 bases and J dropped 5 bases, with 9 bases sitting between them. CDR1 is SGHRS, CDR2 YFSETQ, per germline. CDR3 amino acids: CASSLAPGHEQYF. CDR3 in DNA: TGCGCCAGCAGCTTGGCCCCGGGTCACGAGCAGTACTTC.

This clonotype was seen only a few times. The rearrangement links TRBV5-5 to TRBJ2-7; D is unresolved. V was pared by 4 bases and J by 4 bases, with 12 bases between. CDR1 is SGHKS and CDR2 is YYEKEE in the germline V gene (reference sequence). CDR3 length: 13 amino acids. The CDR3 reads CASSREVYYEQYF. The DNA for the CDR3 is TGTGCCAGCAGCCGAGAGGTCTATTACGAGCAGTACTTC.

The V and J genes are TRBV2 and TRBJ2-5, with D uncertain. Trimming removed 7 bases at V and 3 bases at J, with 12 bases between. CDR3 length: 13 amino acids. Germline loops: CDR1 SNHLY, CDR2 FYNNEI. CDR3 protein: CASKGGPEETQYF. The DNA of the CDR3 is TGTGCCAGCAAGGGTGGGCCGGAAGAGACCCAGTACTTC.

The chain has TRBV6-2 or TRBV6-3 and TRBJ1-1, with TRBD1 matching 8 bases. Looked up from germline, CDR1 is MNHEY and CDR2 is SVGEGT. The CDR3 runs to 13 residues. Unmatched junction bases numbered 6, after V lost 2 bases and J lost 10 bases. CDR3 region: CASSYPLDRAAFF. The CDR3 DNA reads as TGTGCCAGCAGTTACCCTTTGGACAGGGCAGCTTTCTTT.

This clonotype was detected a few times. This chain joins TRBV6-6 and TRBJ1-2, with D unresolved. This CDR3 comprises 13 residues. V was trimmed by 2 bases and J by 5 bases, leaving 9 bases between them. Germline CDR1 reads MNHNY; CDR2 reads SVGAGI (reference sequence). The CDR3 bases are TGTGCCAGCAGTTACCGAGCGGGGTATGGCTACACCTTC. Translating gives CASSYRAGYGYTF.

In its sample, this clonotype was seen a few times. The CDR3 DNA sequence: TGTGCCAGCAGGAACCAAGGGGGAACCTACGAGCAGTACTTC. It specifies CASRNQGGTYEQYF. The V call is TRBV6-5, the J call TRBJ2-7; D might be TRBD1 (6 bases). The germline V and J ends were trimmed by 6 bases and 2 bases, with 14 bases remaining between them. This CDR3 region has 14 residues. CDR1 is MNHEY and CDR2 is SVGAGI in the germline V gene.

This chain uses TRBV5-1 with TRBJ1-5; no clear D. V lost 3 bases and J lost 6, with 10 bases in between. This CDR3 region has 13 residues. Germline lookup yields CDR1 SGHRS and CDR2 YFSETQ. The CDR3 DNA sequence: TGCGCCAGCAGCTGGGAGGAGGGTCAGCCCCAGCATTTT. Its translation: CASSWEEGQPQHF.

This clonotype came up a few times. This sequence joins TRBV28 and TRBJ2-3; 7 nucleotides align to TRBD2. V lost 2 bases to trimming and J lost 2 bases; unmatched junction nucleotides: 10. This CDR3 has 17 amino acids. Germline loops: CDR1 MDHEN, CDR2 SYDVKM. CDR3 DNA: TGTGCCAGCAGTTTAGGGGGGAGGAGGGACTACACAGATACGCAGTATTTT. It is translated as CASSLGGRRDYTDTQYF.

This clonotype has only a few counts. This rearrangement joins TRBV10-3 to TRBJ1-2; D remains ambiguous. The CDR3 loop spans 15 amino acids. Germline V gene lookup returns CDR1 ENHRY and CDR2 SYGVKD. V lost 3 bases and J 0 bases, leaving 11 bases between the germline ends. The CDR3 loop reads CAISDRLPANYGYTF. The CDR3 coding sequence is TGTGCCATCAGTGATCGCCTGCCTGCTAACTATGGCTACACCTTC.

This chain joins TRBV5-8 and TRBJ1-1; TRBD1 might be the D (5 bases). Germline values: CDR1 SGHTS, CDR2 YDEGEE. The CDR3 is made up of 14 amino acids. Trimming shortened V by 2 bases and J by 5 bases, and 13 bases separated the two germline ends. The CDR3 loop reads CASSFRAGRTEAFF. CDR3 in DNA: TGTGCCAGCAGCTTTCGGGCAGGGAGGACTGAAGCTTTCTTT.

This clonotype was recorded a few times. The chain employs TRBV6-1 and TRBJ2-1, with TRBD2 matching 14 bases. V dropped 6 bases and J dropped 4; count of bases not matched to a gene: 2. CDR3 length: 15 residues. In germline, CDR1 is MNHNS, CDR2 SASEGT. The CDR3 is CASRGTSGGYNEQFF. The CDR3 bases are TGTGCCAGCAGAGGGACTAGCGGGGGTTACAATGAGCAGTTCTTC.

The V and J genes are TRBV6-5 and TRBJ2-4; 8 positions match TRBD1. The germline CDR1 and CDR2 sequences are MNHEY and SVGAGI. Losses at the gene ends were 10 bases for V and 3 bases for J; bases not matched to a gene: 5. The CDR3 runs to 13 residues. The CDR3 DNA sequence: TGTGCCACCAGGGGGCAAATCAAAAACATTCAGTACTTC. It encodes CATRGQIKNIQYF.

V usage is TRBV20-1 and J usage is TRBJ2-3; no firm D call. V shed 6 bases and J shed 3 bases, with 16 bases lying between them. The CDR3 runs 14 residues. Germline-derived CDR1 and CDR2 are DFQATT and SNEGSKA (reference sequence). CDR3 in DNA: TGCAGTGCCCCCGCCCTCTCTTCGACAGATACGCAGTATTTT. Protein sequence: CSAPALSSTDTQYF.

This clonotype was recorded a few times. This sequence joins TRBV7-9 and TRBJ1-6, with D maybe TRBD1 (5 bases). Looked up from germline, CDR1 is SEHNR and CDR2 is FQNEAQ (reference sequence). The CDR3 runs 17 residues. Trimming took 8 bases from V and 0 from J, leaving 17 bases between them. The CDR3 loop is CASHPIGGSSYNSPLHF. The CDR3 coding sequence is TGTGCCAGCCACCCCATCGGGGGGAGCTCCTATAATTCACCCCTCCACTTT.

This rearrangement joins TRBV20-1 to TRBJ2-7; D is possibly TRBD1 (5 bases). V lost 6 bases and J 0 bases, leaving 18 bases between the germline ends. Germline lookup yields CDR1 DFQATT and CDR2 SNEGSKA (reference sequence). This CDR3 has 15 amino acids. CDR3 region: CSAYPRQSVSYEQYF. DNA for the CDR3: TGCAGTGCATACCCTCGACAGAGCGTCTCCTACGAGCAGTACTTC.